Sequencing of this T cell receptor beta chain was carried out in a study of blood T cells in healthy people across ages. The study, taken as a whole, reports: It was held that diversity estimates obtained from one million T cells represented underestimates. Naive CD4+ cells and diversity were both higher in long-lived donors than in aged donors.

It was with a sample-barcoded 5' primer and a J-beta primer mix that a second PCR of about 6 to 12 cycles was run. TCRdb called the 5' RACE reads again in MiXCR, with one record for every CDR3 protein. The profile covers roughly 730,000 distinct CDR3 sequences, with roughly three fifths appearing a single time and approximately 24% taken by the ten largest. The ends lost 3 bases at V and 11 bases at J; junction bases unmatched: 15. CDR3 length: 14 residues. Germline V lookup: CDR1 DFQATT, CDR2 SNEGSKA (reference sequence). On this clonotype: The target antigen is unknown. With a much larger clone just one base away, this may be a read error.

The sequence derives from a man in his forties in good health. The rearrangement links TRBV20-1 to TRBJ2-5; the match to TRBD2 covers 7 bases. Sample: blood. The CDR3 coding sequence is TGCAGTGCTAGTCCGAGCGGGGCCTCCAATGAGCAGTACTTC. It specifies CSASPSGASNEQYF.